Reported below is one T cell receptor (beta chain). The data derive from a study of blood T cell repertoires in COVID-19. In the study overall: From the United States, Italy and Spain came samples of acute and convalescent COVID-19.

The method was immunoSEQ multiplex PCR; TCRdb's version includes in-frame clones alone and lacks a portion of them. The sample shows 45,000 to 60,000 clones, 65% to 85% of them seen only once. This CDR3 region has 14 residues. The V gene's germline CDR1 is SGHVS and CDR2 FQNEAQ. V dropped 5 bases and J dropped 7; count of bases not matched to a gene: 6. The source material was peripheral blood. The TCR sequence derives from a man older than 75 with COVID-19, enrolled during active disease. This chain uses TRBV7-8 with TRBJ2-1; 9 bases map to TRBD1. The CDR3 DNA reads as TGTGCCAGCAGCCCCGGACAGGGGTGGAATGAGCAGTTCTTC. The encoded protein is CASSPGQGWNEQFF.